This TCR beta chain was sequenced in a study of T-cell reconstitution after alpha-beta-depleted transplantation in children. This CDR3 is 14 amino acids long. CDR1 and CDR2 (germline): DFQATT, SNEGSKA (reference sequence). Unmatched junction bases numbered 10, after V lost 7 bases and J lost 5 bases. Using unique molecular identifiers, the investigators prepared the TCRbeta library. MiXCR, applied by TCRdb to the PCR reads, yields one record per CDR3 protein. The table has about 460,000 distinct CDR3 sequences, roughly an eighth seen once. The clonotype was recovered from a human donor who donated a stem cell graft to a child with combined immunodeficiency. This chain uses TRBV20-1 with TRBJ2-5, with TRBD2 matching over 10 bases. The sample consisted of PBMCs from the stem cell graft donor, taken from the stem cell graft. In nucleotides, the CDR3 is TGCAGTGGGCATGCTAGCGGGAGAATCGAGACCCAGTACTTC. This translates into CSGHASGRIETQYF.